Presented here are 13 T cell receptor beta chains from one specimen sequenced in a study of blood T cell repertoires in COVID-19. Repertoires were generated with immunoSEQ multiplex PCR, while TCRdb's copy carries only in-frame clones and drops some. This table has 140,000 or so clones, 79% appearing once. The sequenced sample consisted of peripheral blood. These receptors were obtained from a man between 50 and 59 years old with active or convalescent COVID-19.

This clone has only one observation. The J gene is TRBJ2-1, the V gene TRBV6-4, with no clear D. V lost 3 bases and J lost 13, with 16 bases in between. This CDR3 spans 13 amino acids. Germline V gives CDR1 MRHNA, CDR2 SNTAGT. Here the CDR3 DNA reads TGTGCCAGCAGTGAATCATTCCCCTCCGGTCAGTTCTTC. This translates into CASSESFPSGQFF.

This clone occurred a few times. J is TRBJ1-4 and V is TRBV2, with TRBD1 as a possible D gene (5 bases). Germline V gene sequence: CDR1 SNHLY, CDR2 FYNNEI. Trimming shortened V by 7 bases and J by 12 bases, and 21 bases separated the two germline ends. CDR3 length: 14 residues. The CDR3 sequence: CASTITTVSAELFF. The CDR3 nucleotides are TGTGCCAGCACAATCACGACAGTCTCGGCGGAACTGTTTTTT. Based on the CDR3 plus reference TRBV2 and TRBJ1-4, the full variable domain is EPEVTQTPSHQVTQMGQEVILRCVPISNHLYFYWYRQILGQKVEFLVSFYNNEISEKSEIFDDQFSVERPDGSNFTLKIRSTKLEDSAMYFCASTITTVSAELFFGSGTQLSVL.

The rearrangement links TRBV11-2 to TRBJ2-7, with D possibly being TRBD2 (6 bases). The CDR3 is 14 amino acids. Trimming took 1 base from V and 3 from J, leaving 10 bases between them. CDR1 is SGHAT and CDR2 is FQNNGV in the germline V gene. CDR3 bases: TGTGCCAGCAGCTTAGGTGGCGGGGACTACGAGCAGTACTTC. Translated: CASSLGGGDYEQYF.

The J gene is TRBJ2-5, the V gene TRBV10-3; maybe TRBD2 (5 bases). The CDR3 extends over 13 amino acids. CDR1 ENHRY and CDR2 SYGVKD come from the germline V gene. V lost 10 bases and J 5 bases, leaving 17 bases between the germline ends. The CDR3 region has the DNA TGTGCCACGTCCGTCGGGGTCACGGAGACCCAGTACTTC. This sequence encodes CATSVGVTETQYF.

The chain recombines TRBV6-5 with TRBJ1-2, with TRBD1 identical over 8 bases. V was pared by 6 bases and J by 7 bases, with 7 bases of the junction left unmatched. This CDR3 comprises 13 residues. CDR1 is MNHEY and CDR2 is SVGAGI in the germline V gene. CDR3 coding DNA: TGTGCCAGCAGCCCCGGACAGGGCCTTGGCTACACCTTC. It translates to CASSPGQGLGYTF.

This clone has a handful of counts. The chain employs TRBV7-2 and TRBJ2-1; 11 nucleotides match TRBD2. From germline, CDR1 is SGHTA and CDR2 FQGNSA. The junction had 5 bases not matched to a gene; V was cut back by 6 bases and J by 10 bases. This CDR3 region has 13 residues. CDR3 in DNA: TGTGCCAGCAGTCGAGCTAGCGGGAGGGAGCAGTTCTTC. Protein: CASSRASGREQFF.

This clone has ten or more counts. The chain uses TRBV19 and TRBJ1-4, with 8 bases matching TRBD1. Germline loops: CDR1 LNHDA, CDR2 SQIVND (reference sequence). V lost 9 bases to trimming and J lost 10 bases; unmatched junction nucleotides: 25. There are 18 residues in the CDR3. CDR3 residues: CASTDRGSKGTSGVKLFF. CDR3 in DNA: TGTGCCAGCACCGACAGGGGCTCAAAGGGGACCAGCGGTGTAAAACTGTTTTTT.

This clone occurred a few times. The chain uses TRBV12-2 and TRBJ2-6; the table's TRBD2 call for D was not verified on the DNA. TRBV12-2 corresponds to a pseudogene. The CDR3 length is 20 residues. CDR3: CASRLGGLAGSPSGANVLTF. The CDR3 DNA follows: TGTGCAAGTCGCTTAGGGGGACTAGCGGGGTCCCCCTCTGGGGCCAACGTCCTGACTTTC.

The chain employs TRBV3-1 (or the pseudogene TRBV3-2) and TRBJ2-7, with 7 bases matching TRBD1. Germline V gives CDR1 LGHDT, CDR2 YNNKEL (reference sequence). V was clipped by 3 bases and J by 2 bases; unmatched bases: 7. This CDR3 is built from 15 residues. The CDR3 here is CASSHRDRLAYEQYF. The DNA of the CDR3 is TGTGCCAGCAGCCATAGGGACAGACTCGCCTACGAGCAGTACTTC.

The chain recombines TRBV30 with TRBJ1-6; TRBD1 matches at 7 bases. Trimming took 0 bases from V and 3 from J; bases not matched to a gene: 8. Germline V gives CDR1 GTSNPN, CDR2 SVGIG (reference sequence). This CDR3 comprises 17 residues. The CDR3 spells CAWSVRGDRFYNSPLHF. CDR3 in DNA: TGTGCCTGGAGTGTAAGGGGGGACAGATTCTATAATTCACCCCTCCACTTT.

The rearrangement uses TRBV3-1 (or the pseudogene TRBV3-2) and TRBJ2-5; TRBD1 is a possible D gene (5 bases). This CDR3 comprises 12 residues. V was trimmed by 3 bases and J by 4 bases, leaving 6 bases between them. Germline-derived CDR1 and CDR2 are LGHDT and YNNKEL (reference sequence). The CDR3 region has the DNA TGTGCCAGCAGCCAGGACACAGAGACCCAGTACTTC. It encodes CASSQDTETQYF.

The chain couples TRBV27 to TRBJ2-2; D possibly corresponds to TRBD2 (6 bases). The CDR3 spans 15 residues. The V gene's germline CDR1 is MNHEY and CDR2 SMNVEV (reference sequence). V was pared by 6 bases and J by 8 bases, with 19 bases between. CDR3 sequence (DNA): TGTGCCAGCAGCCCCACCGGGACTGCCCTAGGGGAGCTGTTTTTT. Translating gives CASSPTGTALGELFF.

The chain combines TRBV19 with TRBJ1-1; D gene uncertain. Per the germline V gene, CDR1 is LNHDA and CDR2 is SQIVND (reference sequence). There are 13 residues in the CDR3. Trimming left V 3 bases short and J 4 bases short, with 9 bases between. CDR3 sequence (DNA): TGTGCCAGTAGTATGGCATATGGCACTGAAGCTTTCTTT. It specifies CASSMAYGTEAFF.